This T cell receptor (beta chain) comes out of a study of T cells after yellow fever vaccination. Overall study findings and caveats: Reappearance after the booster was seen for most primary-vaccination clones, at approximately 97% CD4 and around 88% CD8. Any FACS-sorted repertoire could hold abundant clonotypes that contaminate it from the bulk population.

The V segment lost 4 bases and the J segment 7 bases; nucleotides outside the gene matches: 5. This CDR3 is built from 13 residues. CDR1 is SGHRS, CDR2 YFSETQ, per germline. It was through 5'RACE template switching that TCR cDNA was made, with a universal primer site and UMIs added. TCRdb recomputed calls from the 5' RACE reads with MiXCR, one row per CDR3 protein. The sample shows about 330,000 distinct CDR3 sequences, over 4% of them seen only once. A word on this clonotype: No antigen is known for it.

The clonotype comes from a man between 18 and 35 years old who received the YFV17D yellow fever vaccine. V gene TRBV5-1 combines with J gene TRBJ2-1; 7 nucleotides agree with TRBD1. Sequenced material: PBMCs, taken 5 days after the yellow fever booster vaccination. The DNA for the CDR3 is TGCGCCAGCAGCCCCGGGACAGTAAATGAGCAGTTCTTC. This codes for CASSPGTVNEQFF.